Sequencing of this T cell receptor (beta chain) was carried out in a study of shared clonotypes between healthy human individuals. The CDR3 is made up of 19 amino acids. Germline values: CDR1 MGHRA, CDR2 YSYEKL. V gave up 6 bases and J gave up 0 bases; unmatched junction bases: 18. Sorted-subset replicate PCR reactions were performed with approximately 200 ng DNA, corresponding to roughly 30,000 T cell genomes. In the original analysis: Junction-only sequences without quality scores were provided by ImmunoSEQ, so filtering was different. TCRdb keeps only in-frame clones here, not all; method: immunoSEQ multiplex PCR. The V and J calls and clone size were taken over from that table, and D and trimming were inferred from the DNA. The table has around 1.6 million clones, roughly 98% seen once.

The receptor was derived from a man aged 30 to 39 in good health. Sequenced input: naive CD4+ T cells sorted from blood. Sample subset: CD45RA+ positively selected. J is TRBJ2-3 and V is TRBV4-1; 7 nucleotides line up with TRBD2. The CDR3 DNA follows: TGCGCCAGCAGACCCGATCCGACGGGAGGCCCTAAGAGCACAGATACGCAGTATTTT. Its protein is CASRPDPTGGPKSTDTQYF.